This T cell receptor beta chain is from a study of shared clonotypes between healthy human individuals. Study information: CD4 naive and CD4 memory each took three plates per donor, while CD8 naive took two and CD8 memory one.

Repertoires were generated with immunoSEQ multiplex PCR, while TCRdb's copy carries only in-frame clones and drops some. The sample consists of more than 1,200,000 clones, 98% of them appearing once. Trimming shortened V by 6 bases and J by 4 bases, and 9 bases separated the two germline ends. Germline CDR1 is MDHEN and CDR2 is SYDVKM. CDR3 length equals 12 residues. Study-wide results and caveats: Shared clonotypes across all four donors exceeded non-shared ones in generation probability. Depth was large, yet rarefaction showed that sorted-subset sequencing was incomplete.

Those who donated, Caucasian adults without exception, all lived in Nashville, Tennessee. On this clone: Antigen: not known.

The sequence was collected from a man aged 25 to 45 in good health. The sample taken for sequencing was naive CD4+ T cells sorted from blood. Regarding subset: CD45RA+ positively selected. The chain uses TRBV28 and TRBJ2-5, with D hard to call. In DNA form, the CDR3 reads TGTGCCAGCAGGGTAAAGGGAGAGACCCAGTACTTC. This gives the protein CASRVKGETQYF.